Below are 22 T cell receptor beta chains sequenced from a single sample in a study of T-cell memory formation after mild COVID-19. TCRdb re-derived calls from the 5' RACE reads in MiXCR, one entry per CDR3 protein. The sample holds 250,000 to 300,000 distinct CDR3 sequences, around 16% seen once. Material: PBMCs or a T cell subset sorted from them (not recorded which). The receptors were gathered from a man aged 18 to 35 who had mild COVID-19 (a few samples of this study predate the infection). Cell type and time point are not known.

The table lists this clonotype with a few counts. V usage is TRBV12-3 or TRBV12-4 and J usage is TRBJ1-1; the D gene is possibly TRBD1 (6 bases). This CDR3 region has 15 residues. V was cut by 4 bases and J by 0 bases, with 12 bases left in between. In DNA form, the CDR3 reads TGTGCCAGCAGTTGGGGGGGGCAGCTGAACACTGAAGCTTTCTTT. Protein product: CASSWGGQLNTEAFF.

The chain employs TRBV4-3 and TRBJ2-3; D could derive from TRBD1 or TRBD2 (7 bases each). CDR1 and CDR2 (germline): LGHNA, YSLEER. The CDR3 is made up of 15 amino acids. Between the trimmed V and J ends, which lost 1 base and 8 bases, there was a span of 16 bases. CDR3 region: CASSQGGGGDGTQYF. In DNA form, the CDR3 reads TGCGCCAGCAGCCAAGGGGGAGGGGGCGACGGTACGCAGTATTTT.

In its sample, this clonotype was seen a few times. Here the CDR3 reads CASSPRGTAAYNEQFF. CDR3 DNA: TGTGCCAGCAGTCCCCGAGGGACAGCGGCTTACAATGAGCAGTTCTTC. V gene TRBV12-3 or TRBV12-4 combines with J gene TRBJ2-1, with TRBD1 matching over 7 bases. V lost 5 bases to trimming and J lost 4 bases; unmatched junction nucleotides: 11. This CDR3 has 16 residues.

This clonotype came up a few times. In DNA form, the CDR3 reads TGTGCCAGCAGTTACTCCAGCGGGGTGAACGAGCAGTACGTC. It yields the protein CASSYSSGVNEQYV. J is TRBJ2-7 and V is TRBV6-6, with 7 bases fitting TRBD2. After removal of 0 bases from V and 5 bases from J, the junction contained 4 bases not matched to a gene. CDR1 and CDR2 (germline): MNHNY, SVGAGI (reference sequence). The CDR3 totals 14 residues.

This clonotype has just a few counts. The chain uses TRBV5-6 and TRBJ2-1, with D possibly TRBD2 on 5 matching bases. The length of the CDR3 is 13 residues. The V end was cut by 0 bases, the J end by 8 bases, with 9 bases between. The germline V gene has CDR1 SGHDT and CDR2 YYEEEE. CDR3 nucleotides: TGTGCCAGCAGCTTGGATCTAGCCGATGAGCAGTTCTTC. Its translation is CASSLDLADEQFF.

The J gene is TRBJ2-5, the V gene TRBV7-2; D tentatively fits TRBD1 or TRBD2 (5 bases each). Germline values: CDR1 SGHTA, CDR2 FQGNSA. The CDR3 is 14 residues long. The ends were cut back, 5 bases at V and 2 bases at J, with 12 bases in the middle. The CDR3 is CASSGGGGQETQYF. CDR3 sequence (DNA): TGTGCCAGCAGCGGAGGTGGGGGTCAAGAGACCCAGTACTTC.

In its sample, this clonotype was seen a few times. This chain connects TRBV6-1 to TRBJ2-7; 7 bases map to TRBD1. Trimming at V came to 5 bases and at J to 0 bases, leaving 4 bases not matched to a gene. Germline values: CDR1 MNHNS, CDR2 SASEGT. The CDR3 totals 14 residues. Written as DNA, the CDR3 is TGTGCCAGCAGTAAAGGGACAGACTCCTACGAGCAGTACGTC. It translates to CASSKGTDSYEQYV.

The chain recombines TRBV21-1 with TRBJ2-3. TRBV21-1 is a recognized pseudogene. The CDR3 is made up of 15 amino acids. The CDR3 DNA sequence: TGTGCCAGCAGCAAAGATGGCGATGTGTCGGATACGCAGTATTTT. Protein sequence: CASSKDGDVSDTQYF.

This clonotype was counted a few times. The chain carries TRBV18 and TRBJ2-7; D is unresolved. V dropped 3 bases and J dropped 0 bases, with 6 bases sitting between them. Looked up from germline, CDR1 is KGHSH and CDR2 is LQKENI. This CDR3 comprises 13 residues. In DNA, the CDR3 is TGTGCCAGCTCACCCGCTACCTCCTACGAGCAGTACGTC. Translation gives CASSPATSYEQYV.

This clonotype was detected a few times. This chain connects TRBV30 to TRBJ1-2; the match to TRBD1 covers 8 bases. This CDR3 has 12 amino acids. Germline V CDR1 and CDR2: GTSNPN, SVGIG (reference sequence). The trim removed 4 bases at V and 3 bases at J, leaving 1 base unmatched. CDR3 sequence reads: CAWTTGDYGYTF. In DNA form, the CDR3 reads TGTGCCTGGACGACAGGGGACTATGGCTACACCTTC.

This clonotype came up a few times. The J gene is TRBJ2-5, the V gene TRBV9; D not resolved. Germline CDR1 reads SGDLS; CDR2 reads YYNGEE. This CDR3 is built from 14 residues. The ends were cut back, 4 bases at V and 3 bases at J, with 13 bases in the middle. The CDR3 spells CASSSRSREETQYF. As DNA, the CDR3 is TGTGCCAGCAGCTCCCGGTCCCGGGAAGAGACCCAGTACTTC.

The chain links TRBV4-1 to TRBJ2-1, with 12 bases matching TRBD2. The ends lost 1 base at V and 5 bases at J; junction bases unmatched: 6. This CDR3 spans 17 amino acids. Germline V gene lookup returns CDR1 MGHRA and CDR2 YSYEKL. This CDR3 reads CASSQGWTSGVHNEQFF. In nucleotides, the CDR3 is TGCGCCAGCAGCCAAGGGTGGACTAGCGGGGTTCACAATGAGCAGTTCTTC.

This clonotype has a handful of counts. The chain employs TRBV7-8 and TRBJ1-2; D possibly corresponds to TRBD1 (6 bases). V was clipped by 2 bases and J by 6 bases, with 19 bases between them. From germline, CDR1 is SGHVS and CDR2 FQNEAQ. This CDR3 has 16 amino acids. CDR3 sequence reads: CASSLWSVGGFDGYTF. CDR3 nucleotides: TGTGCCAGCAGCTTATGGTCCGTTGGGGGCTTTGATGGCTACACCTTC.

This clonotype turned up a few times. At one end the junction does not follow the germline gene, possibly because of a read error. The chain is built from TRBV11-2 and TRBJ2-1; the match to TRBD1 covers 7 bases. Germline CDR1 is SGHAT and CDR2 is FQNNGV. The CDR3 spans 16 residues. The CDR3 sequence is CASSSAGTAPYTEQFF. DNA for the CDR3: TGTGCCAGCAGCTCAGCCGGGACAGCGCCCTACACTGAGCAGTTCTTC.

There are a few counts of this clonotype. The chain is built from TRBV5-1 and TRBJ2-3, with D possibly matching TRBD2 (7 bases). V was pared by 0 bases and J by 5 bases, with 19 bases between. Germline lookup yields CDR1 SGHRS and CDR2 YFSETQ. The CDR3 loop spans 17 amino acids. Written as DNA, the CDR3 is TGCGCCAGCAGCTTGGAGTTATCGGGGGGCCGTGGAGATACGCAGTATTTT. Its protein is CASSLELSGGRGDTQYF.

This clonotype was counted a few times. The J gene is TRBJ2-5, the V gene TRBV5-1; D uncertain. The V end was cut by 4 bases, the J end by 4 bases, with 5 bases between. Germline CDR1 SGHRS, CDR2 YFSETQ. The CDR3 extends over 11 amino acids. CDR3 in DNA: TGCGCCAGCAGCCAAGCAGAGACCCAGTACTTC. Its translation: CASSQAETQYF.

V and J are TRBV12-3 or TRBV12-4 and TRBJ2-4; D unclear. CDR3 length: 15 residues. With 3 bases removed from V and 6 bases from J, the gap between germline ends came to 15 bases. CDR3 in DNA: TGTGCCAGCAGTTTGGAACCGTGGCCGGGAAACATTCAGTACTTC. Translation: CASSLEPWPGNIQYF.

A single count supports this clonotype. J is TRBJ2-3 and V is TRBV30, with a possible D match to TRBD2 (6 bases). Trimming pared 1 base from V and 5 bases from J, leaving 16 bases between. The germline CDR1 and CDR2 sequences are GTSNPN and SVGIG (reference sequence). The length of the CDR3 is 15 residues. CDR3 amino acids: CAWSAPGLYQDTQYF. The DNA for the CDR3 is TGTGCCTGGAGTGCTCCGGGACTTTATCAAGATACGCAGTATTTT.

The chain has TRBV5-6 and TRBJ2-4; 8 positions agree with TRBD2. The CDR3 extends over 16 amino acids. Trimming at V came to 1 base and at J to 8 bases, leaving 11 bases not matched to a gene. Germline assignment: CDR1 SGHDT and CDR2 YYEEEE. CDR3 sequence reads: CASSLRSGGLKDIQYF. Written as DNA, the CDR3 is TGTGCCAGCAGCTTGAGGAGCGGGGGCCTCAAGGACATTCAGTACTTC.

The rearrangement joins TRBV28 to TRBJ2-5; 7 nucleotides line up with TRBD2. Germline values: CDR1 MDHEN, CDR2 SYDVKM. The CDR3 sequence is 14 residues long. After removal of 4 bases from V and 2 bases from J, the junction contained 4 bases not matched to a gene. CDR3 region: CASSWGGVQETQYF. CDR3 sequence (DNA): TGTGCCAGCAGTTGGGGGGGAGTGCAAGAGACCCAGTACTTC.

The genes are TRBV6-2 or TRBV6-3 and TRBJ1-1; D not resolved. The V end was cut by 10 bases, the J end by 5 bases, with 20 bases between. The CDR3 is 14 amino acids. CDR1 MNHEY and CDR2 SVGEGT come from the germline V gene. CDR3 in DNA: TGTGCCACACAGCCGGGGAACCGATGGACTGAAGCTTTCTTT. Translated, it gives CATQPGNRWTEAFF.

The chain combines TRBV19 with TRBJ2-5; D call uncertain. The CDR3 loop spans 13 amino acids. Trimming removed 6 bases from V and 0 bases from J, with 8 bases in between. In germline, CDR1 is LNHDA, CDR2 SQIVND (reference sequence). As DNA, the CDR3 is TGTGCCAGTAGAAATTTGTACCAAGAGACCCAGTACTTC. Residues: CASRNLYQETQYF.